This TCR beta chain was sequenced for a study of OX40 agonist ivuxolimab in advanced cancers. Turning to the study itself: The treatment was a fully human IgG2 OX40 agonist, ivuxolimab. While on treatment, patients had intravenous ivuxolimab at 0.01 to 10 mg/kg every 2 weeks. Study-wide findings and caveats: On average, CD8+ T cells had more expanded clones than CD4+.

Measured with immunoSEQ multiplex PCR; TCRdb has only the in-frame clones, and not every one. Among 40,000 to 50,000 clones, roughly 88% were seen once, and the ten largest hold 55% to 60%. Germline CDR1 LNHDA, CDR2 SQIVND (reference sequence). CDR3 length equals 15 residues. The ends were cut back, 5 bases at V and 1 base at J, with 11 bases in the middle. Turning to this clone: The antigen is unknown.

The V call is TRBV19, the J call TRBJ2-2; D not certain. Sequences were derived from CD4+ or CD8+ T cells sorted from blood, sampled in a trial of the OX40 agonist ivuxolimab. This receptor was obtained from an adult with an advanced solid tumor such as melanoma, head and neck, liver or kidney cancer. CDR3 coding DNA: TGTGCCAGTAGTGCCTACCAGCAGAACACCGGGGAGCTGTTTTTT. Its translation is CASSAYQQNTGELFF. The full variable domain, rest sourced from reference TRBV19 and TRBJ2-2, is DGGITQSPKYLFRKEGQNVTLSCEQNLNHDAMYWYRQDPGQGLRLIYYSQIVNDFQKGDIAEGYSVSREKKESFPLTVTSAQKNPTAFYLCASSAYQQNTGELFFGEGSRLTVL.